This T cell receptor (beta chain) was identified during a study of human T cells and chemical hapten exposure. Study-wide background: Patients, predominantly female, presented with alopecia areata, totalis or universalis.

Per the germline V gene, CDR1 is SGHRS and CDR2 is YFSETQ. CDR3 length: 14 residues. V dropped 0 bases and J dropped 8 bases, with 11 bases sitting between them. In the case of this clonotype: Its target is not known.

Findings of the study overall: Expanded TCR sets contained significantly more large CDR3 similarity clusters than controls.

The time point here: patch test 2, 6 weeks after DPC sensitization. The treatment: therapeutic diphenylcyclopropenone sensitization with weekly scalp DPC. The total RNA was obtained from whole blood that was not fractionated. Library preparation tagged each individual cDNA molecule with a unique molecular identifier. A single record per CDR3 protein comes from TCRdb applying MiXCR to the RACE reads. The table shows some 150,000 distinct CDR3 sequences, with 12% occurring only once. The material was whole blood, obtained in connection with sensitization to the hapten diphenylcyclopropenone (DPC). The TCR was taken from a woman in her fifties or sixties with alopecia areata. Some clones in this sample may be carry-over from other donors' samples. The chain has TRBV5-1 and TRBJ1-4; D is uncertain. CDR3 nucleotide sequence: TGCGCCAGCAGCTTGGCGGGGAGCGAAGAAAAACTGTTTTTT. It encodes CASSLAGSEEKLFF. Full variable domain (outside the CDR3, taken from reference TRBV5-1 and TRBJ1-4): KAGVTQTPRYLIKTRGQQVTLSCSPISGHRSVSWYQQTPGQGLQFLFEYFSETQRNKGNFPGRFSGRQFSNSRSEMNVSTLELGDSALYLCASSLAGSEEKLFFGSGTQLSVL.